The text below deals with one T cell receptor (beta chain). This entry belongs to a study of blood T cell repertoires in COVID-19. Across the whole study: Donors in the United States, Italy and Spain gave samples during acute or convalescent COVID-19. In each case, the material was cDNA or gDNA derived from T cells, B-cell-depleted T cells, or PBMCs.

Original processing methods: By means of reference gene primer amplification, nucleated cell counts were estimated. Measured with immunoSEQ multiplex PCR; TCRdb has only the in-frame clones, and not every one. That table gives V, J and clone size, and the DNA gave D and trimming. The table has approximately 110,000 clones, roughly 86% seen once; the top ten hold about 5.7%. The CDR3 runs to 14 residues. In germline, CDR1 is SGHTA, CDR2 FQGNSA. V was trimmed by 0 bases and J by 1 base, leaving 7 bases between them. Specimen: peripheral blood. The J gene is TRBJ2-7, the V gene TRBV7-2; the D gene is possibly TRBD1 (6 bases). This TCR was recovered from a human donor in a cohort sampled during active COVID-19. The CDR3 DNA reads TGTGCCAGCAGCTTAGCGGGACATTCCTACGAGCAGTACTTC. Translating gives CASSLAGHSYEQYF.